This TCR beta chain is drawn from a study of spatial heterogeneity in lung cancer. Study overall: The average appearance count of each unique TCR and UMI combination in raw reads was more than nine.

A distinct unique molecular identifier was carried by each TCR cDNA molecule. TCRdb re-analysed the 5' RACE reads in MiXCR, keeping a single row per CDR3 protein. Of tens of thousands of distinct CDR3 sequences listed, 3.5% to 5.5% were seen once; the top ten hold about 37%. Study conclusions and caveats: Resection saw ubiquitous expanded tumor TCRs appear in blood more than follow-up did.

Between the trimmed V and J ends, which lost 4 bases and 4 bases, there was a span of 10 bases. Germline V gives CDR1 LGHDT, CDR2 YNNKEL (reference sequence). The CDR3 extends over 14 amino acids. Time point reported: sample taken at primary tumor resection. Researchers sequenced whole RNA taken from tumor, nontumor lung or frozen PBMC without sorting. Untreated early-stage non-small cell lung cancer patients, around 72 in total, were the donors. This clonotype was recorded at least ten times. Its antigen is not known. The chain employs TRBV3-1 and TRBJ1-4, with D tentatively TRBD1 (6 bases). This TCR was sampled from a male donor with early-stage non-small cell lung cancer. This specimen was PBMCs, taken at surgery. This CDR3 is CASSPGALNEKLFF. DNA of the CDR3: TGTGCCAGCAGCCCAGGGGCCCTTAATGAAAAACTGTTTTTT.